The 27 T cell receptor beta chains presented below share a single source sample, sequenced in a study of tumor-infiltrating lymphocytes in primary liver carcinoma. The input was 450 to 500 ng total RNA; TCR beta cDNA was made from it with a constant-region primer. Slightly modified ARM-PCR with three nested multiplex PCR rounds yielded TCR beta libraries. Amplification in the first two PCR rounds was performed using TRBV1-TRBV30 forward primers and a C-beta reverse primer for roughly 9 cycles each. Via MiXCR, TCRdb re-called the multiplex PCR reads, giving one row per CDR3 protein. Of 65,000 to 80,000 distinct CDR3 sequences in the sample, roughly 69% were seen once. Investigators took RNA and DNA out together from 20-30 mg of unsorted bulk tissue. Input material: liver tumor tissue from sampling region 4. Regarding subset: tumor region T4, right-lateral pole. Source of these receptors: a man aged 35-49 years with primary liver carcinoma and hepatitis B virus infection.

The chain recombines TRBV4-1 with TRBJ2-7; 9 nucleotides match TRBD1. The CDR3 contains 15 residues. Per germline, CDR1 MGHRA and CDR2 YSYEKL. V trimming: 4 bases; J trimming: 7 bases; junction bases outside the gene matches: 11. The CDR3 region has the DNA TGCGCCAGCAGCCCCACAGGGGGCGGCCTGGAAGAGCAGTACTTC. Protein sequence: CASSPTGGGLEEQYF.

This chain uses TRBV9 with TRBJ2-6; weak D call: TRBD2 (6 bases). V was shortened by 4 bases and J by 0 bases, with 17 bases between the two germline ends. From germline, CDR1 is SGDLS and CDR2 YYNGEE. CDR3 length equals 18 residues. The CDR3 protein is CASSLTPGLRSGANVLTF. DNA of the CDR3: TGTGCCAGCAGCTTGACACCGGGACTCCGCTCTGGGGCCAACGTCCTGACTTTC.

This clonotype has a handful of counts. A junction end diverges from the germline sequence, so it may reflect a read error. The chain has TRBV11-2 and TRBJ2-7; no definite D call. The CDR3 covers 14 residues. Germline V gives CDR1 SGHAT, CDR2 FQNNGV. CDR3 sequence: CASSLTDGAYGLYF. The CDR3 bases are TGTGCAAGCAGCTTAACCGACGGAGCCTACGGGCTGTACTTC.

As concerns this clonotype: One end of the junction does not line up with germline, which may come from a read error. The chain couples TRBV5-6 to TRBJ2-3; 7 nucleotides align to TRBD2. The CDR3 extends over 16 amino acids. Germline lookup yields CDR1 SGHDT and CDR2 YYEEEE. The CDR3 coding sequence is TGTGCCAGCAGCTTGGGGGGACTACTCCCCGGAAATACGCACTATTTT. It specifies CASSLGGLLPGNTHYF.

Notes on this clonotype: The junction departs from germline at one end; a sequencing error may be responsible. The chain employs TRBV7-8 and TRBJ2-2; possible D gene TRBD1, 6 bases. Germline loops: CDR1 SGHVS, CDR2 FQNEAQ. The CDR3 is made up of 16 amino acids. CDR3 sequence reads: CGSSLAAQGYTGELFF. CDR3 bases: TGTGGCAGCAGCTTAGCCGCACAGGGCTACACAGGAGAGCTGTTTTTT.

In this sample, this clonotype turned up many times. J is TRBJ2-5 and V is TRBV12-3 or TRBV12-4; no clear D. The CDR3 is 14 residues long. V was clipped by 1 base and J by 2 bases, with 8 bases between them. CDR3 region: CASSLGQTQETQYF. DNA for the CDR3: TGTGCCAGCAGTTTAGGGCAGACTCAAGAGACCCAGTACTTC.

This clonotype has more than one count but fewer than ten. This chain joins TRBV9 and TRBJ1-1; the D gene is possibly TRBD1 (5 bases). CDR1 is SGDLS, CDR2 YYNGEE, per germline. V lost 4 bases and J 3 bases, leaving 13 bases between the germline ends. This CDR3 region has 14 residues. CDR3 in amino acids: CASSLLTGDTEAFF. In DNA, the CDR3 is TGTGCCAGCAGCCTCCTAACAGGCGACACTGAAGCTTTCTTT.

To note about this clonotype: The conserved phenylalanine or tryptophan is not found at the CDR3 terminus, so this likely reflects a read error. The chain joins TRBV11-2 to TRBJ2-5; possibly TRBD1 or TRBD2 for D (5 bases each). The CDR3 contains 15 residues. CDR1 and CDR2 (germline): SGHAT, FQNNGV. Here the CDR3 reads CASSLRPGDGETQYL. CDR3 DNA sequence: TGTGCCAGCAGCTTAAGGCCTGGGGACGGGGAGACGCAGTACCTA.

This clonotype has ten or more counts. The chain recombines TRBV6-1 with TRBJ2-3, with a tentative D call TRBD2 (5 bases). The CDR3 is made up of 15 amino acids. Germline V gene lookup returns CDR1 MNHNS and CDR2 SASEGT. Trimming took off 10 bases at V and 4 bases at J, with 21 bases between the two ends. The CDR3 DNA reads as TGTGCCAACAGCGATCTACCTCTAGCAGCAGATACGCAGTATTTT. This codes for CANSDLPLAADTQYF.

This clonotype was detected only once. Since the CDR3 does not end with the conserved phenylalanine or tryptophan, this likely comes from a read error. This chain links TRBV28 with TRBJ2-7, with D possibly matching TRBD2 (6 bases). Germline V gene sequence: CDR1 MDHEN, CDR2 SYDVKM. The CDR3 has 14 amino acids. V was trimmed by 3 bases and J by 5 bases, leaving 14 bases between them. The CDR3: CASSFQPGSDEQYI. The CDR3 DNA is TGTGCCAGCAGTTTTCAACCCGGGAGCGACGAGCAGTACATC.

Remarks on this clonotype: The junction shows a germline mismatch at one end, possibly a read error. This chain links TRBV5-4 with TRBJ2-3; 10 bases align to TRBD2. Germline values: CDR1 SGHNT, CDR2 YYREEE (reference sequence). CDR3 size: 17 residues. DNA for the CDR3: TGTGCCAGCAATACGGTAACTGGGACTAGCGACACAGATGCGCAGTATTTT. It codes for CASNTVTGTSDTDAQYF.

This clonotype was found many times. The chain has TRBV4-1 and TRBJ1-5; D is ambiguous. The V gene's germline CDR1 is MGHRA and CDR2 YSYEKL. The CDR3 consists of 16 residues. With 0 bases removed from V and 4 bases from J, the gap between germline ends came to 13 bases. In DNA, the CDR3 is TGCGCCAGCAGCCAAGAAGGAGGATTAGGAAATCAGCCCCAGCATTTT. Translated: CASSQEGGLGNQPQHF.

This clonotype has at least ten counts. The chain has TRBV10-1 and TRBJ2-3; 9 bases agree with TRBD2. Unmatched junction bases numbered 12, after V lost 0 bases and J lost 5 bases. The CDR3 length is 18 residues. Germline CDR1 is WNHNN and CDR2 is SYGVQD (reference sequence). This chain's CDR3 is CASSESVASGTRGDTQYF. For the CDR3, the DNA is TGCGCCAGCAGTGAGTCGGTGGCTAGCGGGACCCGGGGAGATACGCAGTATTTT.

This clonotype was recorded many times. CDR3 region: CASAEDGPVDNEKLFF. In nucleotides, the CDR3 is TGTGCCAGCGCCGAAGACGGCCCGGTTGATAATGAAAAACTGTTTTTT. This chain connects TRBV6-1 to TRBJ1-4; D uncertain. V shed 8 bases and J shed 4 bases, with 20 bases lying between them. The CDR3 length is 16 residues. Germline CDR1 reads MNHNS; CDR2 reads SASEGT.

On this clonotype: This sequence may be a read error, since a much larger clone differs from it by one base. The gene calls are TRBV5-1 and TRBJ2-7; a weak D match, TRBD2 (6 bases). There are 16 residues in the CDR3. In germline, CDR1 is SGHRS, CDR2 YFSETQ. CDR3 in amino acids: CASSPQGGAGNYERYF. CDR3 DNA: TGCGCCAGCAGCCCCCAAGGAGGGGCCGGGAACTACGAGCGGTACTTC.

The V and J genes are TRBV10-3 and TRBJ2-2, with TRBD2 matching 13 bases. The germline gives CDR1 ENHRY, CDR2 SYGVKD. The CDR3 covers 18 residues. CDR3 protein: CTISPAGTSGKVSGELFF. The CDR3 DNA is TGTACTATCAGCCCTGCCGGGACTAGCGGGAAGGTTTCCGGGGAGCTGTTTTTT.

In the case of this clonotype: A much larger clone differs by one base, so this may be a read error. The chain links TRBV5-1 to TRBJ2-7; D may correspond to TRBD1 or TRBD2 (5 bases each). This CDR3 has 14 residues. Germline V gene lookup returns CDR1 SGHRS and CDR2 YFSETQ. Trimming removed 5 bases at V and 0 bases at J, with 12 bases between. CDR3 DNA: TGCGCCAGCAGTACGAGAGGGACCTCCTACGAGCAGTACTTC. It codes for CASSTRGTSYEQYF.

Comments on this clonotype: At one of its ends the junction is not consistent with the germline gene, which may arise from a read error. The J gene is TRBJ2-3, the V gene TRBV6-1, with TRBD1 as a possible D gene (6 bases). CDR1 is MNHNS, CDR2 SASEGT, per germline. The length of the CDR3 is 15 residues. CDR3 loop: CVSTLRGRGVDTQYF. The CDR3 nucleotides read TGTGTCAGCACCCTACGTGGCAGGGGCGTAGATACGCAGTATTTT.

Concerning this clonotype itself: No conserved phenylalanine or tryptophan ends this CDR3, so it is likely a read error. This rearrangement joins TRBV6-2 or TRBV6-3 to TRBJ2-2, with D maybe TRBD1 (5 bases). The CDR3 sequence is 14 residues long. Trimming pared 6 bases from V and 2 bases from J, leaving 10 bases between. CDR1 is MNHEY, CDR2 SVGEGT, per germline. In nucleotides, the CDR3 is TGTGCCAGCAGCAAGACAGTCAACACCGGGGAGCTGTTTTAT. This sequence encodes CASSKTVNTGELFY.

In its sample, this clonotype was seen a few times. This may arise from a read error, as a much more abundant clone is one base away. This rearrangement joins TRBV10-2 to TRBJ1-2; TRBD1 aligns across 7 bases. Germline assignment: CDR1 WSHSY and CDR2 SAAADI. This CDR3 comprises 14 residues. The J segment lost 3 bases and the V segment lost 7 bases, leaving 8 bases of the junction unmatched. CDR3 sequence reads: CASTERGLDYGYTF. The CDR3 DNA reads TGCGCCAGCACCGAGAGGGGGCTCGACTATGGCTACACCTTC.

In regard to this clonotype: A clone one base away is much larger, so this may be a read error. The chain has TRBV12-5 and TRBJ2-1; D not certain. V lost 0 bases and J 8 bases, leaving 5 bases between the germline ends. Germline CDR1 reads LGHNT; CDR2 reads FRNRAP. The CDR3 is 12 residues long. The CDR3 DNA reads TGTGCTAGTGGTTTGGTAATCGATGAGCAGTTCTTC. This encodes CASGLVIDEQFF.

This clonotype occurred many times. The rearrangement joins TRBV6-1 to TRBJ2-3; no reliable D call. CDR1 is MNHNS and CDR2 is SASEGT in the germline V gene. The V and J ends lost 5 bases and 0 bases respectively, with 9 bases between them. This CDR3 has 14 amino acids. CDR3 DNA: TGTGCCAGCAGTCGGGTGTTTAGCACAGATACGCAGTATTTT. It yields the protein CASSRVFSTDTQYF.

In its sample, this clonotype was seen many times. The chain employs TRBV5-1 and TRBJ2-7, with D possibly called TRBD1 or TRBD2 (6 bases each). Germline lookup yields CDR1 SGHRS and CDR2 YFSETQ. The CDR3 consists of 13 residues. V dropped 1 base and J dropped 6 bases, with 11 bases sitting between them. The CDR3 is CASSLKQGGEQYF. As DNA, the CDR3 is TGCGCCAGCAGCTTGAAACAGGGAGGCGAGCAGTACTTC.

In regard to this clonotype: One end of the junction fails to match germline, which may point to a read error. The chain employs TRBV29-1 and TRBJ1-2; D not certain. CDR1 is SQVTM, CDR2 ANQGSEA, per germline. There are 11 residues in the CDR3. The CDR3 is CSGHVDYGYAF. In DNA form, the CDR3 reads TGCAGCGGACACGTGGACTATGGCTACGCCTTC.

With respect to this clonotype: Germline and junction disagree at one end, which may indicate a read error. The V and J genes are TRBV10-1 and TRBJ2-1; maybe TRBD2 (6 bases). Germline CDR1 and CDR2: WNHNN and SYGVQD (reference sequence). There are 12 residues in the CDR3. The CDR3 here is CASREWGDEQFF. The DNA for the CDR3 is TGCGCCAGTAGAGAATGGGGGGATGAACAGTTCTTC.

A remark on this clonotype: The junction differs from germline at one of its ends, possibly a read error. The V call is TRBV11-2, the J call TRBJ1-2, with D maybe TRBD1 (5 bases). The germline V gene encodes CDR1 SGHAT and CDR2 FQNNGV. This CDR3 has 13 amino acids. CDR3 DNA sequence: TGTGCCAACAGCTCAGAGGGGAACTACGGCTACACTTTC. Its protein product is CANSSEGNYGYTF.

About this clonotype: The junction shows a germline mismatch at one end, possibly a read error. The CDR3 DNA sequence: TGTGCCAGCAGTGAGGAGTTAGCAGTCACCGGGGAGATGTTTTTT. This encodes CASSEELAVTGEMFF. The chain employs TRBV6-1 and TRBJ2-2; tentative D call: TRBD2 (5 bases). This CDR3 is built from 15 residues. Germline V CDR1 and CDR2: MNHNS, SASEGT.